The 29 T cell receptor beta chains below all came from one sample that was sequenced in a study of blood T cell repertoires in COVID-19. Sequenced by immunoSEQ multiplex PCR; TCRdb stores in-frame clones only, minus some. The table lists roughly 170,000 clones, almost 80% of them singletons. The sample consisted of PBMCs or T cells enriched from blood (not recorded which). The receptors stem from a woman aged 45-65 years who had recovered from COVID-19.

The chain carries TRBV10-3 and TRBJ2-7; 7 bases are a match to TRBD1. After removal of 3 bases from V and 2 bases from J, the junction contained 7 bases not matched to a gene. Germline CDR1 ENHRY, CDR2 SYGVKD. The CDR3 loop spans 15 amino acids. CDR3 region: CAISDATGAAYEQYF. In DNA, the CDR3 is TGTGCCATCAGTGACGCCACAGGGGCTGCCTACGAGCAGTACTTC.

The chain combines TRBV9 with TRBJ1-4, with 9 bases fitting TRBD1. The V segment lost 2 bases and the J segment 4 bases; nucleotides outside the gene matches: 6. CDR3 length: 16 residues. CDR1 SGDLS and CDR2 YYNGEE come from the germline V gene. The CDR3 here is CASSVSTGGNNEKLFF. CDR3 coding DNA: TGTGCCAGCAGCGTGTCCACAGGGGGCAATAATGAAAAACTGTTTTTT.

This clone was recorded at least ten times. The rearrangement joins TRBV28 to TRBJ1-1, with D possibly matching TRBD1 (5 bases). The germline V gene encodes CDR1 MDHEN and CDR2 SYDVKM. This CDR3 contains 11 residues. Deletions cut 10 bases from V and 10 bases from J, with 16 bases between. The CDR3 nucleotides are TGTGCCACGGTTGACCTCACAGGAGCTTTCTTT. Translation gives CATVDLTGAFF.

V and J are TRBV28 and TRBJ1-1, with D tentatively TRBD1 (6 bases). This CDR3 is built from 15 residues. Trimming cost V 2 bases and J 0 bases, with 10 bases left between them. Germline CDR1 MDHEN, CDR2 SYDVKM. CDR3 sequence (DNA): TGTGCCAGCAGTTTAGTGGGACATATGAACACTGAAGCTTTCTTT. Protein product: CASSLVGHMNTEAFF.

J is TRBJ1-3 and V is TRBV18, with 9 nucleotides matching TRBD1. The CDR3 runs 21 residues. CDR1 and CDR2 (germline): KGHSH, LQKENI. V lost 0 bases and J lost 0; bases outside the gene matches: 15. CDR3 sequence: CASSPPSLPGTGKYSGNTIYF. CDR3 nucleotides: TGTGCCAGCTCACCACCTTCCTTGCCCGGGACAGGGAAATACTCTGGAAACACCATATATTTT.

This chain connects TRBV7-2 to TRBJ2-6, with 7 bases that match TRBD2. The length of the CDR3 is 18 residues. Germline CDR1 reads SGHTA; CDR2 reads FQGNSA. With V trimmed by 5 bases and J by 0 bases, 10 bases remained unmatched. The CDR3 DNA follows: TGTGCCAGCAGCCTTCAAGCGGGAAGGAGCTCTGGGGCCAACGTCCTGACTTTC. The encoded protein is CASSLQAGRSSGANVLTF.

This clone was observed a few times. The chain joins TRBV18 to TRBJ2-1, with 13 bases that match TRBD2. CDR1 KGHSH and CDR2 LQKENI come from the germline V gene. The CDR3 runs 15 residues. V was clipped by 8 bases and J by 5 bases; unmatched bases: 6. This chain's CDR3 is CASQTSGRNDNEQFF. CDR3 bases: TGTGCCAGCCAGACTAGCGGGAGGAACGACAATGAGCAGTTCTTC.

Comments on this clone: One end of the junction fails to match germline, which may point to a read error. The rearrangement links TRBV29-1 to TRBJ2-7; 7 bases match TRBD1. The CDR3 consists of 11 residues. The germline gives CDR1 SQVTM, CDR2 ANQGSEA. The CDR3 loop is CSVERTGAYVF. Written as DNA, the CDR3 is TGCAGCGTTGAGCGGACAGGTGCCTATGTCTTC.

This sequence joins TRBV7-9 and TRBJ1-4, with a weak D call TRBD1 (5 bases). In germline, CDR1 is SEHNR, CDR2 FQNEAQ (reference sequence). The CDR3 has 17 amino acids. V lost 1 base and J lost 0, with 12 bases in between. The CDR3 nucleotides read TGTGCCAGCAGCTTAGACGGCAGGGCCTCAACTAATGAAAAACTGTTTTTT. It translates to CASSLDGRASTNEKLFF.

The chain uses TRBV5-1 and TRBJ2-7; D is possibly TRBD2 (6 bases). V lost 7 bases and J lost 0, with 14 bases in between. This CDR3 is built from 14 residues. Germline CDR1 SGHRS, CDR2 YFSETQ. The CDR3 protein is CASSGEALSYEQYF. The CDR3 region has the DNA TGCGCCAGCTCGGGGGAGGCCCTCTCCTACGAGCAGTACTTC.

The chain recombines TRBV5-1 with TRBJ2-1; tentative D call: TRBD2 (5 bases). The ends were cut back, 0 bases at V and 8 bases at J, with 12 bases in the middle. This CDR3 has 14 amino acids. Germline values: CDR1 SGHRS, CDR2 YFSETQ. CDR3 in amino acids: CASSLGWPRDEQFF. The CDR3 region has the DNA TGCGCCAGCAGCTTGGGGTGGCCGCGGGATGAGCAGTTCTTC. The full variable domain, rest sourced from reference TRBV5-1 and TRBJ2-1, is KAGVTQTPRYLIKTRGQQVTLSCSPISGHRSVSWYQQTPGQGLQFLFEYFSETQRNKGNFPGRFSGRQFSNSRSEMNVSTLELGDSALYLCASSLGWPRDEQFFGPGTRLTVL.

This clone was detected only once. The V and J genes are TRBV6-2 or TRBV6-3 and TRBJ2-1; 8 bases are shared with TRBD2. The CDR3 has 16 residues. After removal of 1 base from V and 6 bases from J, the junction contained 8 bases not matched to a gene. Germline V gives CDR1 MNHEY, CDR2 SVGEGT. The CDR3 coding sequence is TGTGCCAGCAGTTACTACGGTAGCGGGAACAGCAATGAGCAGTTCTTC. Protein product: CASSYYGSGNSNEQFF.

The V call is TRBV10-3, the J call TRBJ2-1, with TRBD1 matching over 9 bases. Trimming took 4 bases from V and 6 from J; bases not matched to a gene: 4. Germline assignment: CDR1 ENHRY and CDR2 SYGVKD. The CDR3 spans 14 residues. CDR3 in DNA: TGTGCCATCAGTGGTGGGACAGGGACCAATGAGCAGTTCTTC. Its protein product is CAISGGTGTNEQFF.

The V and J genes are TRBV2 and TRBJ2-7; the match to TRBD2 covers 8 bases. This CDR3 is 14 amino acids long. Trimming cost V 6 bases and J 4 bases; bases outside gene matches: 8. Germline CDR1 is SNHLY and CDR2 is FYNNEI. The CDR3, as DNA: TGTGCCAGCAGAGGCTCTCGGGGGGGGTACGAGCAGTACTTC. Amino acid sequence: CASRGSRGGYEQYF.

The J gene is TRBJ2-1, the V gene TRBV7-9; 8 bases line up with TRBD2. In germline, CDR1 is SEHNR, CDR2 FQNEAQ (reference sequence). The V gene end was trimmed by 5 bases and the J gene end by 6 bases; junction bases not matched to a gene: 9. The CDR3 is 15 amino acids. The CDR3 DNA reads as TGTGCCAGCAGCCTAACTAGGGGGACTAGCAATGAGCAGTTCTTC. Translating it yields CASSLTRGTSNEQFF.

The rearrangement links TRBV2 to TRBJ2-2; weak D call: TRBD2 (5 bases). CDR1 and CDR2 from the germline V gene are SNHLY and FYNNEI. Trimming shortened V by 4 bases and J by 7 bases, and 7 bases separated the two germline ends. This CDR3 comprises 12 residues. The CDR3 region has the DNA TGTGCCAGCAGTGTTGAGGGCGGGGAGCTGTTTTTT. Translation: CASSVEGGELFF.

In its sample, this clone was seen a few times. This sequence joins TRBV19 and TRBJ1-2, with 8 bases aligning to TRBD1. Germline V lookup: CDR1 LNHDA, CDR2 SQIVND (reference sequence). There are 13 residues in the CDR3. The J segment lost 3 bases and the V segment lost 6 bases, leaving 3 bases of the junction unmatched. The CDR3 region is CASRSGQDYGYTF. In nucleotides, the CDR3 is TGTGCCAGTAGGTCGGGACAGGACTATGGCTACACCTTC.

This clone occurred a few times. The J gene is TRBJ2-3, the V gene TRBV18; 7 positions match TRBD1. Germline V gene data show CDR1 as KGHSH and CDR2 as LQKENI. J was trimmed by 0 bases and V by 5 bases; bases with no gene match: 5. The CDR3 loop spans 15 amino acids. CDR3 sequence (DNA): TGTGCCAGCTCATCACAGACAGGGAGCACAGATACGCAGTATTTT. Translation gives CASSSQTGSTDTQYF.

This clone was recorded a few times. The chain carries TRBV2 and TRBJ1-5; 7 nucleotides line up with TRBD1. After removal of 2 bases from V and 6 bases from J, the junction contained 4 bases not matched to a gene. The germline CDR1 and CDR2 sequences are SNHLY and FYNNEI. The CDR3 is made up of 14 amino acids. This chain's CDR3 is CASSEQGEGQPQHF. DNA of the CDR3: TGTGCCAGCAGTGAACAGGGGGAAGGTCAGCCCCAGCATTTT.

This clone counts as medium-sized. The chain links TRBV21-1 to TRBJ1-2; TRBD1, the table's D call, was not compared with the DNA. TRBV21-1 is a pseudogene locus. The CDR3 extends over 16 amino acids. In DNA form, the CDR3 reads TGTGCCAGCAGCAAACAGGGACAGAACAGTCCCTATGGCTACACCTTC. Translating it yields CASSKQGQNSPYGYTF.

The chain employs TRBV7-2 and TRBJ1-2; D remains unclear. Germline values: CDR1 SGHTA, CDR2 FQGNSA. The CDR3 is 14 amino acids. Trimming left V 7 bases short and J 8 bases short, with 20 bases between. This chain's CDR3 is CASTLAQTTRGYTF. The CDR3 DNA reads as TGTGCCAGCACCCTCGCCCAGACAACAAGGGGCTACACCTTC.

The chain combines TRBV30 with TRBJ1-6; 7 nucleotides align to TRBD1. The CDR3 contains 12 residues. Losses at the gene ends were 5 bases for V and 10 bases for J; bases not matched to a gene: 5. CDR1 is GTSNPN, CDR2 SVGIG, per germline (reference sequence). Here the CDR3 DNA reads TGTGCCTGGGGGGACAGAACCTCACCCCTCCACTTT. Its translation: CAWGDRTSPLHF.

The chain couples TRBV2 to TRBJ1-1, with 10 bases fitting TRBD1. The CDR3 has 15 amino acids. V lost 6 bases and J lost 0; bases outside the gene matches: 4. Germline V gene sequence: CDR1 SNHLY, CDR2 FYNNEI. The CDR3 DNA sequence: TGTGCCAGCAGGGACAGGGGGTTCTTGAACACTGAAGCTTTCTTT. It yields the protein CASRDRGFLNTEAFF.

The chain couples TRBV29-1 to TRBJ1-5; no clear D gene. Trimming removed 6 bases from V and 6 bases from J, with 15 bases in between. CDR3 length: 13 residues. Germline V gene sequence: CDR1 SQVTM, CDR2 ANQGSEA. The CDR3 DNA is TGCAGCGTAGCACAGTCCCCAGGTCAGCCCCAGCATTTT. Amino acids: CSVAQSPGQPQHF.

The rearrangement joins TRBV6-5 to TRBJ2-7, with 7 bases identical to TRBD2. V was clipped by 7 bases and J by 3 bases; unmatched bases: 9. CDR1 is MNHEY, CDR2 SVGAGI, per germline. The CDR3 loop spans 14 amino acids. CDR3 nucleotide sequence: TGTGCCAGCAATTCGGCAGGGAGGGTCTACGAGCAGTACTTC. Translation gives CASNSAGRVYEQYF.

V gene TRBV2 combines with J gene TRBJ1-1; D is uncertain. This CDR3 has 13 residues. Germline V lookup: CDR1 SNHLY, CDR2 FYNNEI. The V end lost 6 bases, the J end lost 4 bases, and 12 bases lay between the germline ends. This chain's CDR3 is CASSSSGGTEAFF. The CDR3 coding sequence is TGTGCCAGCAGCAGTAGCGGAGGCACTGAAGCTTTCTTT. Complete variable domain (other parts from reference TRBV2 and TRBJ1-1): EPEVTQTPSHQVTQMGQEVILRCVPISNHLYFYWYRQILGQKVEFLVSFYNNEISEKSEIFDDQFSVERPDGSNFTLKIRSTKLEDSAMYFCASSSSGGTEAFFGQGTRLTVV.

CDR3 region: CASSRDRVAYHTQYF. The CDR3 DNA reads as TGTGCCAGCAGTAGGGACAGGGTGGCGTATCATACGCAGTATTTT. This chain uses TRBV2 with TRBJ2-3, with 9 bases that match TRBD1. Germline lookup yields CDR1 SNHLY and CDR2 FYNNEI. V shed 5 bases and J 7 bases; nucleotides not matched to a gene: 10. The CDR3 has 15 residues.

The J gene is TRBJ2-7, the V gene TRBV5-1, with 10 bases aligning to TRBD2. The CDR3 totals 17 residues. Germline CDR1 SGHRS, CDR2 YFSETQ. Trimming took 5 bases from V and 2 from J; bases not matched to a gene: 13. The CDR3 DNA reads TGCGCCAGCAGTTCCGGGACTAGCGCACGGTACACCTACGAGCAGTACTTC. Its translation is CASSSGTSARYTYEQYF.

The chain couples TRBV6-5 to TRBJ2-2; 8 nucleotides agree with TRBD1. The germline CDR1 and CDR2 sequences are MNHEY and SVGAGI. The ends lost 2 bases at V and 2 bases at J; junction bases unmatched: 4. The CDR3 totals 16 residues. The CDR3, as DNA: TGTGCCAGCAGTTACGACAGGGGTCGAAACACCGGGGAGCTGTTTTTT. This translates into CASSYDRGRNTGELFF.